This T cell receptor (beta chain) emerged from a study of identical twins (dated by TCRdb to about 2016). About the investigation overall: To test whether fetal clonotypes persist, this study deep-sequenced TCR alpha and beta repertoires from monozygotic twins, from unrelated adults of various ages, and from cord blood. To rule out contamination, replicate twin experiments were performed at different times with different library preparation protocols.

Receptors were amplified or captured by 5' RACE. TCRdb lists the instrument as Illumina HiSeq 2000. A universal primer binding site was introduced by template switching, and a unique molecular identifier was present in the final cDNA, enabling accurate counting of TCR cDNA molecules. First-strand cDNA for TCR alpha and beta chains was synthesized from specific primers in the conserved constant-segment region. To control for contamination, every cDNA library was double barcoded, receiving both a SMART-Mk sample barcode and Illumina barcodes. TruSeq adapter sequences, together with Illumina sample barcodes, were added in two successive PCR steps. Sequencing of the TCR alpha and beta cDNA libraries was done on the Illumina HiSeq platform using custom primers. Per the original workflow: MiGEC processed the raw reads to extract unique molecular identifiers, while MiXCR was used to determine the CDR3 positions. Recombination models were inferred per individual with the repgenHMM and IGoR tools using an EM algorithm. Shared clonotype analysis was performed with the tcR package in R, normalizing sharing by the product of cloneset sizes. To study raw recombination without the effects of thymic and clonal selection, out-of-frame nonproductive sequences were analyzed. TCRdb ran its own pipeline on the public reads, namely fastp trimming at Q25 and MiXCR clone calling, and kept in-frame beta chains. One record per CDR3 amino acid sequence lists the most common genes and DNA. The V and J calls and clone size are TCRdb's, not the authors'. The sample table holds about 200,000 distinct CDR3 sequences, of which approximately 5.9% were seen once. The ten largest clones capture roughly 15% of the sample.

At the junction V is shortened by 6 bases and J by 3 bases, with 11 bases in between. The CDR3 sequence holds 13 residues, the cysteine and phenylalanine included. The DNA shown is the 39-base CDR3, in frame from base 1. CDR1 and CDR2 (DFQATT, SNEGSKA) derive from the germline V gene (reference sequence). Every donor in the study was a healthy Caucasian. Three pairs of female monozygotic twins, all aged about 18 to 30 years, were included in the twin cohort. Positive isolation kits from Invitrogen were used to isolate CD4+ and CD8+ T cell populations. General conclusions and limits of the study: Because the same donors could not be followed over many years, the conclusions depended on cross-sectional statistical analysis. Compared with coincidental sharing between unrelated individuals, out-of-frame TCR alpha sequences shared between twins had an excess of sequences with low generation probability. Out-of-frame TCR alpha sharing in monozygotic twins was systematically underestimated by recombination models, whereas sharing between unrelated individuals was in agreement with the recombination models. In beta out-of-frame sequences, excess twin sharing was weaker, because having fewer shared sequences lowered the signal-to-noise ratio. Zero-insertion analyses could be partly confounded by invariant T cells such as MAIT and iNKT, though diverse VJ usage argued against such confounding for most clonotypes. Abundant cord blood beta clonotypes carried fewer insertions; young adult naive repertoires showed a weaker similar trend, while memory repertoires showed none.

In regard to this clonotype: What this receptor recognizes is not known. No base quality values were provided; no much bigger clone lies one nucleotide off.

The sample was also linked to a second study, of T cells expressing NK-cell markers. That second publication adds: Three sorted T-cell subsets (CD3+CD56+NKG2C+, CD3+CD56+NKG2C- and CD3+CD56-NKG2C+) from fewer than 10 donors had their TCR beta-chain repertoires profiled. Seven of the eight sequenced donors were HCMV-seropositive and one was HCMV-seronegative. To restrict sorting to alphabetaTCR-expressing T cells, an anti-gammadeltaTCR antibody was added in several experiments. In several donors, the dominant CD3+CD56+NKG2C+ clonotypes were found to rank among the top 10 CD8+ clonotypes and to make up roughly 1.0-7.0% of CD8+ T cells. Those dominant clonotypes were again the most abundant among CD3+CD56-NKG2C+ cells in a handful of donors, at about 25-65%. Whether the expanded NKG2C-expressing T cell clones were specific for HCMV antigens was left unclear. The eight sequenced donors were randomly selected healthy volunteers, three men and five women. A commercial ELISA kit detecting HCMV-specific IgG in serum was used to determine HCMV serostatus. MIGEC was used to demultiplex reads and group reads by UMI, and MiTCR was used to assemble and quantify clonotypes. To exclude erroneous sequences, only TCR cDNA sequences supported by at least two reads were retained. The tcR package was used for downstream repertoire analysis, and clonotypes were matched between fractions using CDR3 nucleotide sequence together with V segment. VDJmatch was used to annotate antigen specificity against VDJdb, with one amino acid substitution in CDR3 permitted.

The clonotype comes from a woman between 18 and 29 years old in good health. The sequence is built from TRBV20-1 and TRBJ2-2; the D segment could be TRBD1, given 6 matching bases. What was sequenced was CD8+ T cells sorted from blood. Read as DNA, the sequence is TGCAGTGCGGACAGAAGAGACACCGGGGAGCTGTTTTTT. Translated, it gives CSADRRDTGELFF.